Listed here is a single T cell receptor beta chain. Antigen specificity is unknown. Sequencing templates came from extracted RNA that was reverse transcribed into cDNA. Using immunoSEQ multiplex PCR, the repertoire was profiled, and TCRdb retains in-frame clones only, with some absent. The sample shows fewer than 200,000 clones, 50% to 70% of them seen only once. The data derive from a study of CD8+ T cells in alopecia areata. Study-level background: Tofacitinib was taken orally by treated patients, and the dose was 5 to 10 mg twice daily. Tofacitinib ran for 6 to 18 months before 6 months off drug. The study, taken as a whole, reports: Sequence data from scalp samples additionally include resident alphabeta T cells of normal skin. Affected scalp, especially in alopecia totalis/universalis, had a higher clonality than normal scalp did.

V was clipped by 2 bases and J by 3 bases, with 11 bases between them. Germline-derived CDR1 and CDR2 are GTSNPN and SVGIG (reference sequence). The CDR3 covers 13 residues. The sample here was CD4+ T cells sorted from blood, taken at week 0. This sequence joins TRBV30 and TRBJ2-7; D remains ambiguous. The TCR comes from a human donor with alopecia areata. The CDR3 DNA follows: TGTGCCTGGAGTAAAGGGAAGCACTACGAGCAGTACTTC. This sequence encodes CAWSKGKHYEQYF.